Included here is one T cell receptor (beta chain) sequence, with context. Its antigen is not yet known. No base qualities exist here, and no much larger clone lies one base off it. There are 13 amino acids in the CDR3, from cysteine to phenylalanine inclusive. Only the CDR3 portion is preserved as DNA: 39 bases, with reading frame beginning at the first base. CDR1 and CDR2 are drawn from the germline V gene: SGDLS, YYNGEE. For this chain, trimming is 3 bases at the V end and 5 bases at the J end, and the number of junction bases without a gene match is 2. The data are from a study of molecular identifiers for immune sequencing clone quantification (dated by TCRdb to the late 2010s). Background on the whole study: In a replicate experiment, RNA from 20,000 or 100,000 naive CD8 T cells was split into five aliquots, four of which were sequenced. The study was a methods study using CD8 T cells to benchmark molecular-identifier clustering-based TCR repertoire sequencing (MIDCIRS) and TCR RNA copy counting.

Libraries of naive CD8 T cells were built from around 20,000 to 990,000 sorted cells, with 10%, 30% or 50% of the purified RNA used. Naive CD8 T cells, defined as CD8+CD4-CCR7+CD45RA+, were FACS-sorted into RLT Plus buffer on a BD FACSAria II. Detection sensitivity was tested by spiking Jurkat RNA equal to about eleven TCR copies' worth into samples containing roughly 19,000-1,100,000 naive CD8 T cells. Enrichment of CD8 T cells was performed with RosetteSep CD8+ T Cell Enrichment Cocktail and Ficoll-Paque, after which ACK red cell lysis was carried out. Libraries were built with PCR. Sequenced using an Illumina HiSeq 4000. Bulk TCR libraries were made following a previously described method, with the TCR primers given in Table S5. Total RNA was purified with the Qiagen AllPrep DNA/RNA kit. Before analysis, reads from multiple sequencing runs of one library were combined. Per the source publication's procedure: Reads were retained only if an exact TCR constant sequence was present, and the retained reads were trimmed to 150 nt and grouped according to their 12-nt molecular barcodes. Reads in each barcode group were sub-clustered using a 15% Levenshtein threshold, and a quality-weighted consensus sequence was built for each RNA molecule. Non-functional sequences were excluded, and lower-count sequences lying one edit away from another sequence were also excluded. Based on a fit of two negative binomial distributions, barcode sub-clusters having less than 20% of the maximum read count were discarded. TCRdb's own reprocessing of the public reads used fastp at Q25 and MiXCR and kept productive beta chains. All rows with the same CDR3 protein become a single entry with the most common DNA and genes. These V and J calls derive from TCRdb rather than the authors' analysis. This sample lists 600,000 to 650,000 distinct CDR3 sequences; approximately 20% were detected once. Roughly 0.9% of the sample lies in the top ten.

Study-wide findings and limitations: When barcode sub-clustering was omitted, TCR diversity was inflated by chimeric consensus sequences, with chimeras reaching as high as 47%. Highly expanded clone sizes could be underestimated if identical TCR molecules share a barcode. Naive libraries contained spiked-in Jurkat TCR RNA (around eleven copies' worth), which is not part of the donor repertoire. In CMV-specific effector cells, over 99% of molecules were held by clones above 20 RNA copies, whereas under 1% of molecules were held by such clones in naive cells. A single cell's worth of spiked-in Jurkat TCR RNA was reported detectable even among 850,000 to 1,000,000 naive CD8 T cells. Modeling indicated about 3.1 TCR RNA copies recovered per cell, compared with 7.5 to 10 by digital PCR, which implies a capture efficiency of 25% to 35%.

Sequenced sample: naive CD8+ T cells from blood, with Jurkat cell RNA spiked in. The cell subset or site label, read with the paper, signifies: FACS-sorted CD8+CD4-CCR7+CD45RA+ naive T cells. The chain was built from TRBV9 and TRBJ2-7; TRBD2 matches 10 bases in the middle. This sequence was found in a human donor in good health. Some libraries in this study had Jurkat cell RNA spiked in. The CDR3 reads CASSAGLADEQYF. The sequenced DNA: TGTGCCAGCAGCGCAGGACTAGCGGACGAGCAGTACTTC.